The present T cell receptor (beta chain) was sequenced within a study of cytomegalovirus exposure and HLA in healthy donors. General study findings and limits: Researchers reported that three CMV-associated chains were confirmed in vitro as CMV antigen-specific. The study flagged approximately 180 TCR beta chains as cytomegalovirus-associated. Subsequent analysis of the 100 to 150 validation repertoires found a tendency for first-cohort TCR clusters to co-occur.

Repertoires were generated with immunoSEQ multiplex PCR, while TCRdb's copy carries only in-frame clones and drops some. The sample records some 180,000 clones, about 81% being singletons. This clone came up a few times. Its cognate antigen is unknown. The germline gives CDR1 MNHEY, CDR2 SVGAGI. With 2 bases removed from V and 3 bases from J, the gap between germline ends came to 11 bases. The CDR3 has 16 amino acids. This chain joins TRBV6-5 and TRBJ1-6; no definite D call. The sample was PBMCs. The receptor's source is a woman aged 25 to 39 in good health and CMV-seronegative. The CDR3 protein is CASSYAAEDYNSPLHF. The CDR3 region has the DNA TGTGCCAGCAGTTACGCGGCGGAGGACTATAATTCACCCCTCCACTTT.